What follows are 19 T cell receptor beta chains derived from one specimen sequenced in a study of T cell responses to AZD1222 COVID-19 vaccine. TCRdb's copy holds only in-frame clones and misses some; the assay was immunoSEQ multiplex PCR. The sample contains under 200,000 clones, around nine tenths of which appear only once. Material: peripheral blood, obtained 28 days after the second dose of the MenACWY control vaccine. These receptors originate from an adult who received the MenACWY meningococcal vaccine as a control.

This clone occurred once. CDR3 sequence (DNA): TGCGCCAACGCCCTTAGCGGGACGGCCACAGATACGCAGTATTTT. It specifies CANALSGTATDTQYF. This chain connects TRBV10-2 to TRBJ2-3; 8 nucleotides match TRBD2. This CDR3 comprises 15 residues. Germline CDR1 WSHSY, CDR2 SAAADI. With 10 bases clipped from V and 2 bases from J, the junction kept 11 bases outside the gene matches.

The rearrangement uses TRBV7-9 and TRBJ1-2; 8 positions agree with TRBD1. Germline CDR1 reads SEHNR; CDR2 reads FQNEAQ (reference sequence). The V segment lost 3 bases and the J segment 4 bases; nucleotides outside the gene matches: 4. The length of the CDR3 is 14 residues. CDR3 region: CASSLGQAVYGYTF. The CDR3 region has the DNA TGTGCCAGCAGCTTGGGACAGGCAGTCTATGGCTACACCTTC.

Here the CDR3 reads CASSRPGGGTEAFF. The CDR3 nucleotides read TGTGCCAGCAGCCGCCCGGGGGGAGGGACTGAAGCTTTCTTT. This rearrangement joins TRBV3-1 (or the pseudogene TRBV3-2) to TRBJ1-1; possible D gene TRBD1, 5 bases. The ends were cut back, 4 bases at V and 5 bases at J, with 14 bases in the middle. In germline, CDR1 is LGHDT, CDR2 YNNKEL (reference sequence). CDR3 length equals 14 residues.

The chain joins TRBV9 to TRBJ2-1; 11 positions match TRBD2. The germline V gene has CDR1 SGDLS and CDR2 YYNGEE. The CDR3 length is 16 residues. The V and J ends lost 0 bases and 7 bases, in that order; junction bases with no gene match: 6. The CDR3 spells CASSVVAGGPGNEQFF. The CDR3 DNA follows: TGTGCCAGCAGCGTAGTAGCGGGAGGGCCGGGGAATGAGCAGTTCTTC.

The V and J genes are TRBV28 and TRBJ2-7; the match to TRBD2 covers 14 bases. Germline CDR1 reads MDHEN; CDR2 reads SYDVKM. V lost 2 bases to trimming and J lost 5 bases; unmatched junction nucleotides: 8. The CDR3 runs to 17 residues. The chain's CDR3 is CASSLVGTSGSGHEQYF. The DNA for the CDR3 is TGTGCCAGCAGTTTAGTGGGGACTAGCGGGAGTGGCCACGAGCAGTACTTC.

The gene calls are TRBV21-1 and TRBJ1-1. TRBV21-1 is listed as a pseudogene. The CDR3 is 10 residues long. This chain's CDR3 is CASPPSKAFF. The CDR3 nucleotides read TGTGCCAGCCCCCCCTCGAAAGCTTTCTTT.

The chain carries TRBV11-2 and TRBJ1-4; 7 bases match TRBD1. Losses at the gene ends were 4 bases for V and 3 bases for J; bases not matched to a gene: 2. CDR1 SGHAT and CDR2 FQNNGV come from the germline V gene. The CDR3 totals 14 residues. The CDR3 here is CASSSTGSNEKLFF. CDR3 bases: TGTGCCAGCAGCTCGACAGGGTCTAATGAAAAACTGTTTTTT.

J is TRBJ1-5 and V is TRBV7-2; TRBD1 is a possible D gene (6 bases). The V end was cut by 5 bases, the J end by 5 bases, with 13 bases between. Germline V gene data show CDR1 as SGHTA and CDR2 as FQGNSA. The CDR3 runs 14 residues. CDR3 region: CASSGTPGDQPQHF. The CDR3, as DNA: TGTGCCAGCAGCGGTACTCCAGGGGATCAGCCCCAGCATTTT.

This clone was observed a single time. The V and J genes are TRBV6-5 and TRBJ2-4; D remains unclear. The CDR3 runs to 12 residues. Per the germline V gene, CDR1 is MNHEY and CDR2 is SVGAGI. V shed 4 bases and J shed 6 bases, with 7 bases lying between them. The CDR3 protein is CASSSFANIQYF. The DNA of the CDR3 is TGTGCCAGCAGTTCTTTCGCAAACATTCAGTACTTC.

This chain connects TRBV6-1 to TRBJ1-6, with D possibly matching TRBD1 (6 bases). Germline CDR1 MNHNS, CDR2 SASEGT. V was pared by 1 base and J by 3 bases, with 13 bases between. CDR3 length equals 17 residues. CDR3: CASSEEGTPRYNSPLHF. CDR3 DNA: TGTGCCAGCAGTGAAGAAGGGACACCACGCTATAATTCACCCCTCCACTTT.

The chain links TRBV27 to TRBJ1-2; D is ambiguous. The length of the CDR3 is 13 residues. CDR1 is MNHEY and CDR2 is SMNVEV in the germline V gene (reference sequence). Trimming took 3 bases from V and 3 from J, leaving 8 bases between them. The CDR3 region is CASSFVADYGYTF. The CDR3 DNA follows: TGTGCCAGCAGTTTTGTCGCAGACTATGGCTACACCTTC.

The V and J genes are TRBV20-1 and TRBJ1-2; tentative D call: TRBD1 (6 bases). Germline values: CDR1 DFQATT, CDR2 SNEGSKA (reference sequence). The CDR3 runs to 14 residues. Trimming cost V 3 bases and J 7 bases, with 18 bases left between them. This CDR3 reads CSASRTGLELGYTF. As DNA, the CDR3 is TGCAGTGCTAGTCGCACAGGGTTGGAGCTTGGCTACACCTTC.

The chain carries TRBV7-2 and TRBJ2-3; no clear D. The V gene lost 5 bases and the J gene lost 1 base, with 4 bases spanning the gap. In germline, CDR1 is SGHTA, CDR2 FQGNSA. CDR3 length: 12 amino acids. CDR3 in DNA: TGTGCCAGCAGCCCACGCACAGATACGCAGTATTTT. This encodes CASSPRTDTQYF.

The chain couples TRBV19 to TRBJ1-5; 10 positions agree with TRBD1. Germline assignment: CDR1 LNHDA and CDR2 SQIVND (reference sequence). After removal of 9 bases from V and 6 bases from J, the junction contained 2 bases not matched to a gene. CDR3 size: 12 residues. The CDR3 loop reads CASGQGGQPQHF. The CDR3 DNA is TGTGCCAGCGGACAGGGGGGTCAGCCCCAGCATTTT.

Concerning this clone: Different DNA sequences within this sample yield the same CDR3. The chain employs TRBV5-1 and TRBJ2-3, with 9 bases matching TRBD2. Trimming at V came to 1 base and at J to 2 bases, leaving 2 bases not matched to a gene. CDR3 length: 15 residues. CDR1 and CDR2 from the germline V gene are SGHRS and YFSETQ. CDR3 amino acids: CASSLLAGDTDTQYF. For the CDR3, the DNA is TGCGCCAGCAGCTTGTTAGCGGGAGACACAGATACGCAGTATTTT.

CDR3 coding DNA: TGTGCCAGTAGTCCCCTGTCTCCCCCCTACGAGCAGTACTTC. Its protein is CASSPLSPPYEQYF. V and J are TRBV19 and TRBJ2-7; D is ambiguous. The CDR3 consists of 14 residues. V dropped 5 bases and J dropped 2 bases, with 13 bases sitting between them. Germline CDR1 LNHDA, CDR2 SQIVND (reference sequence).

The rearrangement joins TRBV3-1 (or the pseudogene TRBV3-2) to TRBJ2-7; 12 nucleotides match TRBD2. The germline CDR1 and CDR2 sequences are LGHDT and YNNKEL (reference sequence). CDR3 length equals 15 residues. J lost 3 bases, V lost 4 bases, and 4 bases had no gene match. CDR3 amino acids: CASSPRTSGVYEQYF. The CDR3 DNA is TGTGCCAGCAGCCCAAGGACTAGCGGGGTCTACGAGCAGTACTTC.

This clone was detected once. In nucleotides, the CDR3 is TGTGCCAGCCTAGGCGGGCCGACGAACACTGAAGCTTTCTTT. It encodes CASLGGPTNTEAFF. The chain combines TRBV27 with TRBJ1-1; D unclear. This CDR3 comprises 14 residues. Germline lookup yields CDR1 MNHEY and CDR2 SMNVEV (reference sequence). With 8 bases removed from V and 1 base from J, the gap between germline ends came to 14 bases.

This chain joins TRBV7-8 and TRBJ2-7; perhaps TRBD2 as D (6 bases). Germline V gene data show CDR1 as SGHVS and CDR2 as FQNEAQ. Trimming pared 1 base from V and 3 bases from J, leaving 7 bases between. The CDR3 is made up of 13 amino acids. The CDR3 here is CASSLGLGYEQYF. The CDR3 DNA sequence: TGTGCCAGCAGCTTAGGACTAGGCTACGAGCAGTACTTC.